The 29 T cell receptor beta chains listed next were all sequenced from one sample in a study of naive and memory T cell subsets. Both TRBC1 and TRBC2 were covered by a beta constant-region primer of two equimolar oligonucleotides. Four rounds of PCR amplified the ligated cDNA using nested alpha and beta constant-region primers plus SP2. MiXCR, applied by TCRdb to the UMI-ligation and nested PCR reads, yields one record per CDR3 protein. The data hold 95,000 to 150,000 distinct CDR3 sequences, with roughly 36% observed a single time. Sequencing was carried out using central memory CD4+ T cells from blood. These receptors originate from a human donor in good health.

CDR3 sequence reads: CAISSGRDVTGELFF. In DNA, the CDR3 is TGTGCCATCAGTAGCGGGAGGGATGTCACCGGGGAGCTGTTTTTT. The chain recombines TRBV10-3 with TRBJ2-2, with 10 bases lining up with TRBD2. With 5 bases clipped from V and 4 bases from J, the junction kept 4 bases outside the gene matches. Germline V gene lookup returns CDR1 ENHRY and CDR2 SYGVKD. The CDR3 has 15 amino acids.

The V gene is TRBV18, the J gene TRBJ1-3; no clear D. Deletions cut 3 bases from V and 0 bases from J, with 9 bases between. This CDR3 region has 15 residues. CDR1 is KGHSH, CDR2 LQKENI, per germline. In DNA, the CDR3 is TGTGCCAGCTCACCGGATGGTGTCTCTGGAAACACCATATATTTT. Protein: CASSPDGVSGNTIYF.

The J gene is TRBJ2-7, the V gene TRBV20-1; maybe TRBD1 (7 bases). The germline CDR1 and CDR2 sequences are DFQATT and SNEGSKA (reference sequence). CDR3 length: 14 residues. V lost 4 bases and J 3 bases, leaving 16 bases between the germline ends. Here the CDR3 DNA reads TGCAGTGCTACCCTACCCAGGGGGGACTACGAGCAGTACTTC. Translating gives CSATLPRGDYEQYF.

Only a few counts were recorded for this clonotype. This chain connects TRBV10-3 to TRBJ2-7; possible D gene TRBD1, 6 bases. The CDR3 sequence is 14 residues long. V was shortened by 10 bases and J by 6 bases, with 22 bases between the two germline ends. Germline V gene lookup returns CDR1 ENHRY and CDR2 SYGVKD. This CDR3 is CATLTGQITSEQYF. Written as DNA, the CDR3 is TGTGCCACCCTAACTGGACAGATTACTTCCGAGCAGTACTTC.

Only a few counts were recorded for this clonotype. The V gene is TRBV13, the J gene TRBJ2-7; no firm D call. CDR3 size: 15 residues. The germline CDR1 and CDR2 sequences are PRHDT and FYEKMQ (reference sequence). The V end lost 0 bases, the J end lost 0 bases, and 9 bases lay between the germline ends. CDR3 bases: TGTGCCAGCAGCTTAGGAATGGGGAACTCCTACGAGCAGTACTTC. It is translated as CASSLGMGNSYEQYF.

In this sample, this clonotype turned up many times. This chain connects TRBV20-1 to TRBJ2-7; the match to TRBD1 covers 10 bases. Per the germline V gene, CDR1 is DFQATT and CDR2 is SNEGSKA (reference sequence). This CDR3 spans 14 amino acids. V was clipped by 5 bases and J by 3 bases; unmatched bases: 7. Written as DNA, the CDR3 is TGCAGTGCTCCCCGGACAGGGGGTTACTACGAGCAGTACTTC. Its protein is CSAPRTGGYYEQYF.

This chain connects TRBV29-1 to TRBJ2-5, with D unclear. The V and J ends lost 6 bases and 2 bases respectively, with 19 bases between them. This CDR3 region has 15 residues. Germline V CDR1 and CDR2: SQVTM, ANQGSEA. The CDR3 DNA sequence: TGCAGCGTCACTACCCTCGCCAGCCGACAAGAGACCCAGTACTTC. Translating gives CSVTTLASRQETQYF.

This rearrangement joins TRBV6-6 to TRBJ2-3; TRBD2 agrees at 9 bases. Germline V gene data show CDR1 as MNHNY and CDR2 as SVGAGI (reference sequence). J was trimmed by 2 bases and V by 8 bases; bases with no gene match: 8. CDR3 length: 15 residues. The CDR3 protein is CASLMTSGTTDTQYF. DNA for the CDR3: TGTGCCAGCTTAATGACTAGCGGAACCACAGATACGCAGTATTTT.

V is TRBV20-1 and J is TRBJ1-6; a possible D gene is TRBD1 (5 bases). Trimming took off 5 bases at V and 9 bases at J, with 20 bases between the two ends. The CDR3 consists of 15 residues. The germline CDR1 and CDR2 sequences are DFQATT and SNEGSKA (reference sequence). CDR3 residues: CSAPLLGRETSPLHF. CDR3 in DNA: TGCAGTGCTCCCCTACTAGGCAGGGAGACTTCACCCCTCCACTTT.

The chain uses TRBV3-1 and TRBJ2-5; TRBD2 agrees at 8 bases. The J segment lost 6 bases and the V segment lost 2 bases, leaving 20 bases of the junction unmatched. Per the germline V gene, CDR1 is LGHDT and CDR2 is YNNKEL (reference sequence). The CDR3 runs to 19 residues. The CDR3 bases are TGTGCCAGCAGCCAATTTAACGTCAGGGCAGCGGGAGAGGGCCAGACCCAGTACTTC. It specifies CASSQFNVRAAGEGQTQYF.

The rearrangement links TRBV6-2 or TRBV6-3 to TRBJ2-1; 10 nucleotides line up with TRBD2. The CDR3 loop spans 15 amino acids. Trimming took 4 bases from V and 7 from J; bases not matched to a gene: 7. CDR1 and CDR2 (germline): MNHEY, SVGEGT. CDR3 DNA sequence: TGTGCCAGCAGTTGGATAGCGGGAGGCTCGAATGAGCAGTTCTTC. Protein product: CASSWIAGGSNEQFF.

The sample holds many counts of this clonotype. The chain has TRBV29-1 and TRBJ2-1; 8 bases are shared with TRBD2. This CDR3 region has 19 residues. Germline V CDR1 and CDR2: SQVTM, ANQGSEA. V lost 2 bases to trimming and J lost 4 bases; unmatched junction nucleotides: 19. CDR3 protein: CSVEPPLTSARGSYNEQFF. The CDR3 DNA is TGCAGCGTTGAACCCCCTTTGACTAGCGCGAGGGGCTCATACAATGAGCAGTTCTTC.

The V call is TRBV10-3, the J call TRBJ2-7; a weak D match, TRBD1 (5 bases). CDR1 is ENHRY and CDR2 is SYGVKD in the germline V gene. There are 12 residues in the CDR3. V was cut by 2 bases and J by 6 bases, with 8 bases left in between. This chain's CDR3 is CAISELRVEQYF. The CDR3 DNA is TGTGCCATCAGTGAGCTCAGGGTCGAGCAGTACTTC.

The chain has TRBV6-1 and TRBJ2-7; D might be TRBD2 (7 bases). Per the germline V gene, CDR1 is MNHNS and CDR2 is SASEGT. The CDR3 sequence is 14 residues long. Trimming shortened V by 6 bases and J by 3 bases, and 15 bases separated the two germline ends. The CDR3 reads CASRYSGGLYEQYF. The CDR3 DNA is TGTGCCAGCAGATATTCGGGGGGCCTCTACGAGCAGTACTTC.

The table lists this clonotype with a few counts. The chain is built from TRBV7-8 and TRBJ2-7; D is unresolved. Germline V CDR1 and CDR2: SGHVS, FQNEAQ. The CDR3 contains 14 residues. With 1 base removed from V and 3 bases from J, the gap between germline ends came to 10 bases. CDR3 bases: TGTGCCAGCAGCTTAGTCGGCCAGCGCTACGAGCAGTACTTC. Amino acids: CASSLVGQRYEQYF.

The chain couples TRBV28 to TRBJ2-1, with TRBD2 identical over 10 bases. Germline V gene lookup returns CDR1 MDHEN and CDR2 SYDVKM. V was clipped by 6 bases and J by 8 bases; unmatched bases: 4. The CDR3 has 13 amino acids. CDR3: CASRVAGGDEQFF. DNA of the CDR3: TGTGCCAGCAGGGTAGCGGGAGGAGATGAGCAGTTCTTC.

J is TRBJ2-7 and V is TRBV21-1. TRBV21-1 is described as a pseudogene. The CDR3 runs 16 residues. The chain's CDR3 is CASSKAFLGRAYEQYF. CDR3 nucleotides: TGTGCCAGCAGCAAAGCGTTCCTCGGGAGGGCCTACGAGCAGTACTTC.

This clonotype has at least ten counts. The chain carries TRBV27 and TRBJ2-7, with D tentatively TRBD2 (6 bases). Germline CDR1 and CDR2: MNHEY and SMNVEV (reference sequence). Trimming pared 8 bases from V and 6 bases from J, leaving 23 bases between. This CDR3 comprises 15 residues. The DNA of the CDR3 is TGTGCCAGCTCTTACTCGGGAGTGAAGGATCGCGAGCAGTACTTC. Translated: CASSYSGVKDREQYF.

The chain recombines TRBV28 with TRBJ1-1, with D possibly TRBD1 on 5 matching bases. The CDR3 spans 10 residues. Germline V gives CDR1 MDHEN, CDR2 SYDVKM. Trimming removed 5 bases from V and 10 bases from J, with 8 bases in between. In DNA, the CDR3 is TGTGCCAGCAGTCGCCAGGGAGCTTTCTTT. Translated, it gives CASSRQGAFF.

The V and J genes are TRBV5-4 and TRBJ2-3; 7 positions match TRBD2. Germline V gene data show CDR1 as SGHNT and CDR2 as YYREEE (reference sequence). This CDR3 is 17 amino acids long. The J segment lost 3 bases and the V segment lost 3 bases, leaving 13 bases of the junction unmatched. The CDR3 coding sequence is TGTGCCAGCAGCTCCCGTCTGGAGGGAGGGCCGACAGATACGCAGTATTTT. It translates to CASSSRLEGGPTDTQYF.

V usage is TRBV2 and J usage is TRBJ1-5, with a tentative D call TRBD1 (5 bases). CDR3 size: 14 residues. Germline CDR1 is SNHLY and CDR2 is FYNNEI. Trimming cost V 9 bases and J 3 bases, with 15 bases left between them. The DNA for the CDR3 is TGTGCCAGTTCCCGGGACGCATCCAATCAGCCCCAGCATTTT. Translated: CASSRDASNQPQHF.

The V gene is TRBV14, the J gene TRBJ2-7; D not certain. From germline, CDR1 is SGHDN and CDR2 FVKESK. Trimming pared 0 bases from V and 11 bases from J, leaving 11 bases between. This CDR3 is built from 12 residues. CDR3 in amino acids: CASSQDPMKKYF. CDR3 in DNA: TGTGCCAGCAGCCAAGACCCCATGAAGAAGTACTTC.

The chain has TRBV3-1 and TRBJ2-5, with a possible D match to TRBD2 (5 bases). The germline CDR1 and CDR2 sequences are LGHDT and YNNKEL (reference sequence). CDR3 length equals 15 residues. V shed 4 bases and J shed 4 bases, with 16 bases lying between them. The CDR3: CASSPSPGGRETQYF. The CDR3 nucleotides are TGTGCCAGCAGCCCCTCCCCCGGCGGGCGAGAGACCCAGTACTTC.

Only a few counts were recorded for this clonotype. The rearrangement joins TRBV28 to TRBJ2-1, with D possibly matching TRBD2 (6 bases). The V end lost 7 bases, the J end lost 5 bases, and 18 bases lay between the germline ends. In germline, CDR1 is MDHEN, CDR2 SYDVKM. The CDR3 length is 15 residues. CDR3 loop: CASTAVAGIHNEQFF. Here the CDR3 DNA reads TGTGCCAGCACCGCTGTGGCGGGAATCCACAATGAGCAGTTCTTC.

The rearrangement joins TRBV2 to TRBJ2-5; the D gene is possibly TRBD1 (5 bases). Germline CDR1 is SNHLY and CDR2 is FYNNEI. CDR3 length equals 13 residues. Trimming removed 5 bases from V and 2 bases from J, with 9 bases in between. CDR3 region: CASSTDRQETQYF. The CDR3 bases are TGTGCCAGCAGTACAGACAGACAAGAGACCCAGTACTTC.

The genes are TRBV9 and TRBJ2-7; 11 bases fit TRBD1. This CDR3 has 15 amino acids. Trimming at V came to 3 bases and at J to 6 bases, leaving 8 bases not matched to a gene. Per the germline V gene, CDR1 is SGDLS and CDR2 is YYNGEE. CDR3 in amino acids: CASSEGQGVNGEQYF. The CDR3 DNA reads TGTGCCAGCAGCGAGGGACAGGGGGTAAATGGCGAGCAGTACTTC.

The gene calls are TRBV29-1 and TRBJ2-3; 8 nucleotides agree with TRBD1. From germline, CDR1 is SQVTM and CDR2 ANQGSEA. The CDR3 sequence is 13 residues long. With V trimmed by 3 bases and J by 5 bases, 4 bases remained unmatched. The CDR3 loop reads CSVDARGQDTQYF. CDR3 sequence (DNA): TGCAGCGTTGACGCCAGGGGGCAAGATACGCAGTATTTT.

The chain employs TRBV5-1 and TRBJ2-3, with D hard to call. Germline lookup yields CDR1 SGHRS and CDR2 YFSETQ. CDR3 length: 15 residues. Trimming took 1 base from V and 4 from J, leaving 13 bases between them. The CDR3 DNA is TGCGCCAGCAGCTTGACAACCCTTGAGGCAGATACGCAGTATTTT. Its translation: CASSLTTLEADTQYF.

This clonotype appeared a few times. V usage is TRBV20-1 and J usage is TRBJ2-7, with a weak D call TRBD2 (6 bases). Trimming took 3 bases from V and 2 from J, leaving 11 bases between them. This CDR3 has 13 residues. From germline, CDR1 is DFQATT and CDR2 SNEGSKA (reference sequence). The CDR3 spells CSASVGGTYEQYF. For the CDR3, the DNA is TGCAGTGCTAGTGTCGGGGGAACCTACGAGCAGTACTTC.